This T cell receptor (beta chain) originates from a study of CD8 T cells in Susac syndrome. Healthy donors acted as controls, with matching for age and sex. The CD8+ and CD4+ T cells were negatively isolated, with the TEMRA cells enriched by FACS. RNA totalling about 0.45 to 1 ug underwent reverse transcription with random hexamers. Coverage of TCR beta CDR3 amplification by immunoSEQ multiplex PCR extended to 54 Vbeta and 13 Jbeta. TCRdb used MiXCR to reprocess the immunoSEQ multiplex PCR reads, holding one entry per CDR3 protein. The sample carries approximately 140,000 distinct CDR3 sequences, nearly 95% recorded once. The V gene lost 2 bases and the J gene lost 3 bases, with 12 bases spanning the gap. Germline-derived CDR1 and CDR2 are SGDLS and YYNGEE. The CDR3 is 14 amino acids.

The source material was CD8+ T cells from PBMCs. The sequence was collected from a human donor in good health. The genes are TRBV9 and TRBJ2-7; maybe TRBD2 (5 bases). This CDR3 is CASSVLGEGYEQYF. CDR3 coding DNA: TGTGCCAGCAGCGTTTTGGGAGAAGGCTACGAGCAGTACTTC.